This T cell receptor beta chain was obtained from a study of technical replicates of blood from a handful of donors. Clones were sequenced by immunoSEQ multiplex PCR, and TCRdb holds only the in-frame ones, with some missing. The top ten hold 0.38% of the sample, which has tens of thousands of clones, about 94% seen once. The CDR3 covers 13 residues. From germline, CDR1 is MNHNY and CDR2 SVGAGI (reference sequence). Trimming stripped 2 bases from V and 8 bases from J, with 12 bases between. The chain is built from TRBV6-6 and TRBJ1-1; D gene ambiguous. The TCR comes from a human donor in good health. The sample taken for sequencing was T cells isolated from PBMCs. CDR3 coding DNA: TGTGCCAGCAGTTACGCGTCGGTAGCGGAAGCTTTCTTT. Protein: CASSYASVAEAFF.